This is a list of T cell receptor beta chains from one sample in a study of shared clonotypes between healthy human individuals. TCRdb keeps only in-frame clones here, not all; method: immunoSEQ multiplex PCR. The data show almost 700,000 clones, about 91% seen once. Sequences were obtained from naive CD8+ T cells sorted from blood. These receptors came from a man under 40 in good health. CDR3s include the opening cysteine and the closing phenylalanine or tryptophan. Fields, in order: D gene, J gene, V gene, clone size, CDR3 DNA, CDR3 protein. A D gene is named only where the DNA matches it firmly. Rows may omit the clone size; those that give it use once, few, many or a size class.

.,TRBJ2-6,TRBV7-9,.,TGTGCCAGCAGCTTAGTACCGGGATACTCTGGGGCCAACGTCCTGACTTTC,CASSLVPGYSGANVLTF
.,TRBJ2-3,TRBV7-2,.,TGTGCCAGCACCCGCCGGGTCTTCACTAGCACAGATACGCAGTATTTT,CASTRRVFTSTDTQYF
.,TRBJ1-5,TRBV5-1,.,TGCGCCAGCAGCTTGATGGGAGGGAGTCAGCCCCAGCATTTT,CASSLMGGSQPQHF
TRBD2,TRBJ2-7,TRBV7-3,.,TGTGCCAGCAGTACAGCGGGAGGGAGCTACGAGCAGTACTTC,CASSTAGGSYEQYF
.,TRBJ1-5,TRBV27,.,TGTGCCAGCAAAAGGAGGCAGGACCGCCGGGAGCCCCAGCATTTT,CASKRRQDRREPQHF
.,TRBJ1-2,TRBV7-9,.,TGTGCCAGCAGCTTAGTGGGAAGTGGGTTCTATGGCTACACCTTC,CASSLVGSGFYGYTF
TRBD1,TRBJ2-3,TRBV28,.,TGTGCCAGCAGTTTAGGGACAGGGTATTGGACAGATACGCAGTATTTT,CASSLGTGYWTDTQYF
TRBD1,TRBJ1-2,TRBV28,.,TGTGCCAGCAGACTATCCGGGACAGGTCATGGCTACACCTTC,CASRLSGTGHGYTF
.,TRBJ2-7,TRBV4-1,.,TGCGCCAGCAGCCAAGGGACTTTAGGGCGCTACGAGCAGTACTTC,CASSQGTLGRYEQYF
.,TRBJ1-1,TRBV27,.,TGTGCCAGCAGTTTATTCTCAGGGGTTGAAGCTTTCTTT,CASSLFSGVEAFF
TRBD2,TRBJ2-1,TRBV7-9,.,TGTGCCAGCAGCCACCGCTTACCGGGACTAGCGGGAGGGGAGCAGTTCTTC,CASSHRLPGLAGGEQFF
TRBD2,TRBJ2-1,TRBV19,.,TGTGCCAGTACCTGGACTAGCGGGAGTTCCTACAATGAGCAGTTCTTC,CASTWTSGSSYNEQFF
.,TRBJ2-1,TRBV13,.,TGTGCCAGCAGCTGGGGACGCAACAATGAGCAGTTCTTC,CASSWGRNNEQFF
TRBD2,TRBJ2-1,TRBV5-1,.,TGCGCCAGCAGGACTAGCGAAGCGAGCTCCTACAATGAGCAGTTCTTC,CASRTSEASSYNEQFF
.,TRBJ2-2,TRBV7-9,.,TGTGCCAGCAGCTTGGTAGGAGAAGTGGAGGTGTTTTTT,CASSLVGEVEVFF
.,TRBJ2-1,TRBV28,.,TGTGCCAGCAGTTTACAAGACTGGTCCTACAATGAGCAGTTCTTC,CASSLQDWSYNEQFF
.,TRBJ2-3,TRBV15,few,TGTGCCACCAGCAGAGCTAGCGAGGCGACAGATACGCAGTATTTT,CATSRASEATDTQYF
.,TRBJ1-3,TRBV5-5,.,TGTGCCAGCAGCCCTGCGAAAGGAAACACCATATATTTT,CASSPAKGNTIYF
TRBD2,TRBJ2-3,TRBV5-1,.,TGCGCCAGCAGCTGGCCGGGACTAGCGGGAGGGCCAAGAGCAGATACGCAGTATTTT,CASSWPGLAGGPRADTQYF
TRBD1,TRBJ2-3,TRBV29-1,.,TGCAGCGTTGAAGATCTGGGGACAGGGAGCACAGATACGCAGTATTTT,CSVEDLGTGSTDTQYF
TRBD2,TRBJ2-1,TRBV4-2,.,TGTGCCAGCAGCCAGCAGCTGGGACTAGCAATCTACAATGAGCAGTTCTTC,CASSQQLGLAIYNEQFF
.,TRBJ2-4,TRBV2,.,TGTGCCACCCAGCTACCCCCGGACATTCAGTACTTC,CATQLPPDIQYF
.,TRBJ2-7,TRBV15,.,TGTGCCACCAGCACCAGACAGGTCCCTTACGAGCAGTACTTC,CATSTRQVPYEQYF
.,TRBJ2-3,TRBV15,.,TGTGCCACCAGCGGCCGGGCTTTCGTTATAGATACGCAGTATTTT,CATSGRAFVIDTQYF
.,TRBJ1-1,TRBV7-9,.,TGTGCCAGCAGCTCCGCGATGAACACTGAAGCTTTCTTT,CASSSAMNTEAFF
.,TRBJ2-3,TRBV11-2,.,TGTGCCAGCAGCGTGCTCTCAGATACGCAGTATTTT,CASSVLSDTQYF
.,TRBJ2-7,TRBV4-1,.,TGCGCCAGCAGCCAAGACCCTGGCAGGTCCTACGAGCAGTACTTC,CASSQDPGRSYEQYF
.,TRBJ2-1,TRBV2,.,TGTGCCACCCAGGTGGGGCAGGGAACAAGCTCCTACAATGAGCAGTTCTTC,CATQVGQGTSSYNEQFF
TRBD2,TRBJ2-7,TRBV2,.,TGTGCCAGCAGTGGGGGACTAGCGGGCACAAAGTCCTACGAGCAGTACTTC,CASSGGLAGTKSYEQYF
.,TRBJ2-7,TRBV2,once,TGTGCCAGCAGTGAAGGCCTAGGAAGCTACGAGCAGTACTTC,CASSEGLGSYEQYF
.,TRBJ2-6,TRBV7-9,.,TGTGCCAGCAGACCGACAGGTCTATACTCTGGGGCCAACGTCCTGACTTTC,CASRPTGLYSGANVLTF
TRBD2,TRBJ2-2,TRBV7-3,.,TGTGCCAGCAGCCTCCTAGCGGGAACCGGGGAGCTGTTTTTT,CASSLLAGTGELFF
TRBD1,TRBJ2-1,TRBV4-3,few,TGCGCCAGCAGCCAGAGGGACAGTCTCTTGTGGAATGAGCAGTTCTTC,CASSQRDSLLWNEQFF
TRBD1,TRBJ2-3,TRBV7-9,.,TGTGCCAGCACCCACCCCCGGACAGGGCGTCTAACAGATACGCAGTATTTT,CASTHPRTGRLTDTQYF
.,TRBJ1-1,TRBV9,once,TGTGCCAGCAGCGTATCAAAACAGATGAACACTGAAGCTTTCTTT,CASSVSKQMNTEAFF
TRBD1,TRBJ2-7,TRBV27,.,TGTGCCAGCAGTTTCCTCCTTCCGGGACAGGGGAGTGGGTACGAGCAGTACTTC,CASSFLLPGQGSGYEQYF
TRBD2,TRBJ2-7,TRBV27,.,TGTGCCAGCAGTTCGACTAGCGTACTCTACGAGCAGTACTTC,CASSSTSVLYEQYF